Described below is a single TCR beta chain sequence and its context. Its antigen is not known. Profiling relied on immunoSEQ multiplex PCR, and the TCRdb table lists in-frame clones only, not all of them. The table lists 100,000 to 150,000 clones, 86% of them singletons, with about a fifth in the top ten. This entry belongs to a study of T cell responses to AZD1222 COVID-19 vaccine. Study-level points and caveats: Without day 14 samples, only post-peak T cell repertoires were studied. Donors were chiefly white British, with a greater number of females, and clonal diversity was perhaps underestimated. Unmutated variant regions are reportedly targeted by nearly half of spike-specific TCRs.

The receptor comes from an adult in good health. The sequencing here drew on peripheral blood, taken on day 0 of AZD1222 vaccination.

As DNA, the CDR3 is TGTGCCAGCAGTTACTCGGGGGTTGCTTTCTTT. Its translation: CASSYSGVAFF. The chain carries TRBV6-5 and TRBJ1-1; D is possibly TRBD1 (5 bases). The length of the CDR3 is 11 residues. CDR1 is MNHEY, CDR2 SVGAGI, per germline. V gave up 0 bases and J gave up 11 bases, with 7 bases separating them.